The 8 T cell receptor beta chains below come from one sample, sequenced in a study of blood T cell repertoires in COVID-19. This table comes from immunoSEQ multiplex PCR, and its TCRdb copy is limited to in-frame clones, with some not included. Here the sample spans about 69,000 clones, around 86% being singletons. Sequenced sample: peripheral blood. The receptors here all came from a man older than 75 with acute or convalescent COVID-19.

The CDR3 region is CASGPRGPTYNEQFF. CDR3 sequence (DNA): TGTGCTAGTGGTCCTCGCGGTCCTACCTACAATGAGCAGTTCTTC. J is TRBJ2-1 and V is TRBV12-5; D gene ambiguous. The CDR3 has 15 residues. The germline V and J ends were trimmed by 5 bases and 2 bases, with 13 bases remaining between them. Germline CDR1 and CDR2: LGHNT and FRNRAP.

The chain carries TRBV12-5 and TRBJ2-2; tentatively, D is TRBD2 (5 bases). Germline CDR1 is LGHNT and CDR2 is FRNRAP. The CDR3 runs 15 residues. Trimming shortened V by 0 bases and J by 5 bases, and 10 bases separated the two germline ends. CDR3 DNA: TGTGCTAGTGGTTTGGTAATTAGAGGGACCGGGGAGCTGTTTTTT. Encoded protein: CASGLVIRGTGELFF.

The chain has TRBV6-5 and TRBJ1-6; no firm D call. With 8 bases removed from V and 6 bases from J, the gap between germline ends came to 17 bases. The CDR3 has 15 amino acids. The V gene's germline CDR1 is MNHEY and CDR2 SVGAGI. The CDR3 loop is CASGWFNSANSPLHF. The CDR3 DNA follows: TGTGCCAGCGGTTGGTTTAACAGTGCTAATTCACCCCTCCACTTT.

V gene TRBV24-1 combines with J gene TRBJ2-7; 11 nucleotides agree with TRBD1. CDR1 is KGHDR, CDR2 SFDVKD, per germline. This CDR3 spans 15 amino acids. After removal of 2 bases from V and 3 bases from J, the junction contained 2 bases not matched to a gene. This CDR3 is CATSDSGTGGYEQYF. The CDR3 DNA reads as TGTGCCACCAGTGATTCAGGGACAGGGGGCTACGAGCAGTACTTC.

V usage is TRBV4-1 and J usage is TRBJ1-4; TRBD1 might be the D (5 bases). The CDR3 runs 14 residues. Trimming pared 5 bases from V and 0 bases from J, leaving 7 bases between. Germline lookup yields CDR1 MGHRA and CDR2 YSYEKL. CDR3 in DNA: TGCGCCAGCAGCTGGGGGGCAACTAATGAAAAACTGTTTTTT. This translates into CASSWGATNEKLFF.

The CDR3 nucleotides read TGTGCCAGCAGCTTGGGGGGGACTAGCGGGAGCGTAAATGAGCAGTTCTTC. It translates to CASSLGGTSGSVNEQFF. The chain recombines TRBV5-5 with TRBJ2-1, with 14 bases identical to TRBD2. The germline CDR1 and CDR2 sequences are SGHKS and YYEKEE (reference sequence). The CDR3 runs to 17 residues. The V gene end was trimmed by 0 bases and the J gene end by 7 bases; junction bases not matched to a gene: 6.

This clone has a handful of counts. This rearrangement joins TRBV19 to TRBJ1-1; D might be TRBD1 (6 bases). Germline V gene data show CDR1 as LNHDA and CDR2 as SQIVND (reference sequence). Trimming stripped 3 bases from V and 4 bases from J, with 18 bases between. This CDR3 is built from 16 residues. The CDR3 nucleotides read TGTGCCAGTAGTATGTCCATGAGGGGGGGAAGCACTGAAGCTTTCTTT. Its translation is CASSMSMRGGSTEAFF. The whole variable domain, remainder taken from reference TRBV19 and TRBJ1-1, is DGGITQSPKYLFRKEGQNVTLSCEQNLNHDAMYWYRQDPGQGLRLIYYSQIVNDFQKGDIAEGYSVSREKKESFPLTVTSAQKNPTAFYLCASSMSMRGGSTEAFFGQGTRLTVV.

The V call is TRBV5-1, the J call TRBJ1-1; no clear D gene. The CDR3 contains 12 residues. CDR1 and CDR2 from the germline V gene are SGHRS and YFSETQ. Trimming removed 4 bases at V and 7 bases at J, with 11 bases between. The CDR3 nucleotides are TGCGCCAGCAGCCCGATTGAGGGTGAAGCTTTCTTT. It translates to CASSPIEGEAFF.